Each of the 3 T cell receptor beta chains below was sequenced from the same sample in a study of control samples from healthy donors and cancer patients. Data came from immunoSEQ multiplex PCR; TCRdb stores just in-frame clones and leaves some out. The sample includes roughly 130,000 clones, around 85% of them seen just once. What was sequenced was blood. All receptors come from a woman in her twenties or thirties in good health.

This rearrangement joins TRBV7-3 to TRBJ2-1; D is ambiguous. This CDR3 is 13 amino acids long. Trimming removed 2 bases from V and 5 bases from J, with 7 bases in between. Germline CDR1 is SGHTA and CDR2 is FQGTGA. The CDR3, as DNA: TGTGCCAGCAGCTTAGCCGGAAACAATGAGCAGTTCTTC. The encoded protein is CASSLAGNNEQFF.

The CDR3 spells CASSSRKDNEKLFF. The CDR3 DNA sequence: TGTGCCAGCAGCTCCCGAAAGGATAATGAAAAACTGTTTTTT. The chain has TRBV5-4 and TRBJ1-4; the D is unclear. The CDR3 consists of 14 residues. Germline CDR1 is SGHNT and CDR2 is YYREEE (reference sequence). V lost 3 bases to trimming and J lost 4 bases, with 10 bases between them.

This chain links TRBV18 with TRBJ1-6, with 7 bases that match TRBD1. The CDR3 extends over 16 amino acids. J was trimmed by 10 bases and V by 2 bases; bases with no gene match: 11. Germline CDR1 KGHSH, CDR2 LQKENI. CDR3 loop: CASSPSVVTGKSPLHF. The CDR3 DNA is TGTGCCAGCTCACCAAGTGTCGTGACAGGGAAATCACCCCTCCACTTT.